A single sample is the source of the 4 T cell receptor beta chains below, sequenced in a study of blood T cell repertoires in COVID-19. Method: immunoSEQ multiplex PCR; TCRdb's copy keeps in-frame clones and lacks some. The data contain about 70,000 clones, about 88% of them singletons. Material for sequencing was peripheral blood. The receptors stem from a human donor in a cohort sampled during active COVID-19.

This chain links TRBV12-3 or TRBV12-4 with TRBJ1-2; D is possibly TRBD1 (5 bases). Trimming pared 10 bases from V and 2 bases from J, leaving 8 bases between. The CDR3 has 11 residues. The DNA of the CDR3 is TGTGCCATACAGGCGAACTATGGCTACACCTTC. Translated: CAIQANYGYTF.

CDR3 coding DNA: TGTGCCAGCAGTGAAGGATTACAGGGGGGAAAACTGTTTTTT. Amino acid sequence: CASSEGLQGGKLFF. The chain uses TRBV6-1 and TRBJ1-4, with 8 bases identical to TRBD1. V gave up 1 base and J gave up 10 bases; unmatched junction bases: 5. The CDR3 length is 14 residues. Germline V gene sequence: CDR1 MNHNS, CDR2 SASEGT.

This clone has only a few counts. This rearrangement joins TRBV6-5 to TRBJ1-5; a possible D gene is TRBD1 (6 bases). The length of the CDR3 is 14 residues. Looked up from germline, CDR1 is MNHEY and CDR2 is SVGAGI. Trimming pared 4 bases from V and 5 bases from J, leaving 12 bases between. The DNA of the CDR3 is TGTGCCAGCAGTTTAACTAAGGGGGATCAGCCCCAGCATTTT. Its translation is CASSLTKGDQPQHF.

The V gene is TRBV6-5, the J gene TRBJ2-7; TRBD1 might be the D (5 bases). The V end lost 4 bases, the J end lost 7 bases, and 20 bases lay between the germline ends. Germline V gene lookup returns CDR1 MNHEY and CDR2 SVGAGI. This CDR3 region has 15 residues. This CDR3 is CASSSPGLRAGEQYF. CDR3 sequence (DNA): TGTGCCAGCAGTTCTCCGGGTCTCCGGGCAGGGGAGCAGTACTTC.